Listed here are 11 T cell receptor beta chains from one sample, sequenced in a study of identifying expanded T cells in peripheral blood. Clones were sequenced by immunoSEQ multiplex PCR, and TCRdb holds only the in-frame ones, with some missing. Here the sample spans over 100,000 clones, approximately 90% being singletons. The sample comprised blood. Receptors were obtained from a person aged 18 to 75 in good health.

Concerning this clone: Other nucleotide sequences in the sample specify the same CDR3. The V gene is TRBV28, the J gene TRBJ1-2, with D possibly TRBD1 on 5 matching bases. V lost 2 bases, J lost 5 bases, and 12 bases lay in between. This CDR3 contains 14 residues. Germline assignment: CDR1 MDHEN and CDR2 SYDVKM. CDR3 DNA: TGTGCCAGCAGTTTAGGGCAGGGCCCATATGGCTACACCTTC. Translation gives CASSLGQGPYGYTF.

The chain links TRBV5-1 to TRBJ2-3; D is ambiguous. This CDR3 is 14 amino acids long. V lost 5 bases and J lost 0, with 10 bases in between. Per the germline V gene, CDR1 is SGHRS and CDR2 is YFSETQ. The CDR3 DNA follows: TGCGCCAGCAGACCTAGTGGTAGCACAGATACGCAGTATTTT. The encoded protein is CASRPSGSTDTQYF. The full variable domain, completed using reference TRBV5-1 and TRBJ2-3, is KAGVTQTPRYLIKTRGQQVTLSCSPISGHRSVSWYQQTPGQGLQFLFEYFSETQRNKGNFPGRFSGRQFSNSRSEMNVSTLELGDSALYLCASRPSGSTDTQYFGPGTRLTVL.

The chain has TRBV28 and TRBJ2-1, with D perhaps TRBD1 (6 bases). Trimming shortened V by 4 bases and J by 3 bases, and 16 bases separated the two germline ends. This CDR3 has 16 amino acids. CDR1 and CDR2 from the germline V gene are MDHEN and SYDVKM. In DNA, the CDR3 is TGTGCCAGCAGTTCGTCGACAGGTTCCTACTACAATGAGCAGTTCTTC. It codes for CASSSSTGSYYNEQFF. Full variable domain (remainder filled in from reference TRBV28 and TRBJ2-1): DVKVTQSSRYLVKRTGEKVFLECVQDMDHENMFWYRQDPGLGLRLIYFSYDVKMKEKGDIPEGYSVSREKKERFSLILESASTNQTSMYLCASSSSTGSYYNEQFFGPGTRLTVL.

CDR3 sequence (DNA): TGTGCCAGCAGTGCGAGAAGGACGAGCTCCTACGAGCAGTACTTC. Encoded protein: CASSARRTSSYEQYF. The gene calls are TRBV27 and TRBJ2-7, with D hard to call. This CDR3 comprises 15 residues. Germline V gene data show CDR1 as MNHEY and CDR2 as SMNVEV (reference sequence). With 5 bases removed from V and 0 bases from J, the gap between germline ends came to 14 bases.

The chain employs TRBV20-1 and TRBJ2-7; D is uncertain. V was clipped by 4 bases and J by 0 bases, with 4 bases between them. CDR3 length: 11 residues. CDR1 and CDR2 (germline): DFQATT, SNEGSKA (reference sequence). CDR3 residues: CSAIDSYEQYF. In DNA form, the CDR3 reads TGCAGTGCTATCGACTCCTACGAGCAGTACTTC.

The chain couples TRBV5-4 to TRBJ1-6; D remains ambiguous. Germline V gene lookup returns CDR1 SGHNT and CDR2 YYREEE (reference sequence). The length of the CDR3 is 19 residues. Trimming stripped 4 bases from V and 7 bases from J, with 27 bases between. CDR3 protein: CASSPGRPLPSVGNSPLHF. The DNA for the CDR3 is TGTGCCAGCAGCCCCGGGCGCCCGCTGCCTTCCGTGGGGAATTCACCCCTCCACTTT.

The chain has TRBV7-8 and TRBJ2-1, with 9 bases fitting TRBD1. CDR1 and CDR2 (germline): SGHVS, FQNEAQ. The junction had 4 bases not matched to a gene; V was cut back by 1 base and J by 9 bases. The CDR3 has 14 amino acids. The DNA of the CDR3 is TGTGCCAGCAGCTTAGACGGACAGGGGCCTGAGCAGTTCTTC. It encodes CASSLDGQGPEQFF.

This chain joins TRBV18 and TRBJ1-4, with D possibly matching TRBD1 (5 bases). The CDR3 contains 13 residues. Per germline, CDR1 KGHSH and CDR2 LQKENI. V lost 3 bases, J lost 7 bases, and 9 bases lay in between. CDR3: CASSPPGGEKLFF. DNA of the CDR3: TGTGCCAGCTCACCCCCGGGGGGTGAAAAACTGTTTTTT.

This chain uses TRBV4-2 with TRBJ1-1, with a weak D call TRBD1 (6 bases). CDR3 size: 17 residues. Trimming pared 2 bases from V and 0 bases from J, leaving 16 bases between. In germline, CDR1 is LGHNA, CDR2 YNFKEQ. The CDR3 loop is CASSQSPRTVLNTEAFF. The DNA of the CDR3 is TGTGCCAGCAGCCAATCGCCTAGGACAGTTCTGAACACTGAAGCTTTCTTT.

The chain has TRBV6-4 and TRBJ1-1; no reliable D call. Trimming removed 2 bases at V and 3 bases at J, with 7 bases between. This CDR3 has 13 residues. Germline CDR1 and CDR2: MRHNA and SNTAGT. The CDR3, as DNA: TGTGCCAGCAGTGACGAGAGGGACACTGAAGCTTTCTTT. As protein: CASSDERDTEAFF.

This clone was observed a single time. The DNA of the CDR3 is TGTGCCACCCGACAGATTACGAACACCGGGGAGCTGTTTTTT. It translates to CATRQITNTGELFF. This chain connects TRBV6-6 to TRBJ2-2; possible D gene TRBD1, 5 bases. The V end was cut by 10 bases, the J end by 0 bases, with 12 bases between. The CDR3 extends over 14 amino acids. Looked up from germline, CDR1 is MNHNY and CDR2 is SVGAGI (reference sequence).